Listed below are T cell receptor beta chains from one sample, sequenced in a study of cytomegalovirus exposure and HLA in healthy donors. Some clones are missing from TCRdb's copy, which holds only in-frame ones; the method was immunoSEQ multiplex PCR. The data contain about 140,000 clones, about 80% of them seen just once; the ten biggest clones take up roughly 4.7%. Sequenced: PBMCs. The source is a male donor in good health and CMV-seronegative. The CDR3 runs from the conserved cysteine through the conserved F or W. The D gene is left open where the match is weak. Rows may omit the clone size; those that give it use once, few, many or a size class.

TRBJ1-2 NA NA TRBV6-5 CASSSQGRGYGYTF TGTGCCAGCAGTTCCCAGGGCAGGGGCTATGGCTACACCTTC
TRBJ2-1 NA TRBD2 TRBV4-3 CASSQDRLAGGPPPFF TGCGCCAGCAGCCAAGATCGGCTAGCGGGGGGCCCCCCCCCGTTCTTC
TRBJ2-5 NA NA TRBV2 CASSESETQYF TGTGCCAGCAGTGAGTCTGAGACCCAGTACTTC
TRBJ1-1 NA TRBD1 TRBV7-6 CASSSGSSGTGNTEAFF TGTGCCAGCAGCTCCGGATCCAGCGGGACAGGGAACACTGAAGCTTTCTTT
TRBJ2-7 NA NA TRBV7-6 CASSLGGLDEQYF TGTGCCAGCAGCTTAGGGGGACTTGACGAGCAGTACTTC
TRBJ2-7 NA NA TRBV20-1 CSAQESYEQYF TGCAGTGCTCAGGAATCCTACGAGCAGTACTTC
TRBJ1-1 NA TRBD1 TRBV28 CASTDRVTEAFF TGTGCCAGCACGGACAGGGTCACTGAAGCTTTCTTT
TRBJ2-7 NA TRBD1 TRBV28 CASSLGGRGIF TGTGCCAGCAGTTTAGGAGGCAGGGGGATCTTC
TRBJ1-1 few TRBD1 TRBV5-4 CASSLQGTMNTEAFF TGTGCCAGCAGCTTACAGGGGACGATGAACACTGAAGCTTTCTTT
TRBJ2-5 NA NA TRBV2 CASSEAGVSGETQYF TGTGCCAGCAGTGAAGCAGGGGTATCCGGAGAGACCCAGTACTTC
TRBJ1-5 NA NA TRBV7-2 CASSPQSNQPQHF TGTGCCAGCAGCCCTCAGAGCAATCAGCCCCAGCATTTT
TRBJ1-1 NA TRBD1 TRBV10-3 CAISETGVGSAFF TGTGCCATCAGTGAGACAGGGGTTGGTTCAGCTTTCTTT
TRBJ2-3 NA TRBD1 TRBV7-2 CASSLGGQGSTDTQYF TGTGCCAGCAGCTTAGGGGGACAGGGGAGCACAGATACGCAGTATTTT
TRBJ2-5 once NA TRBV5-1 CASSLGRIKETQYF TGCGCCAGCAGCTTGGGGCGGATAAAAGAGACCCAGTACTTC
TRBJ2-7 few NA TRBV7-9 CASSPEGHYEQYF TGTGCCAGCAGCCCCGAGGGACACTACGAGCAGTACTTC
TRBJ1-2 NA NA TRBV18 CASSPPEAPNYGYTF TGTGCCAGCTCACCACCGGAGGCACCGAACTATGGCTACACCTTC
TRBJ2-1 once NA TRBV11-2 CASSLSTAVGDEQFF TGTGCCAGCAGCTTGTCCACCGCAGTCGGGGATGAGCAGTTCTTC
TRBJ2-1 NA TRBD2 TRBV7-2 CASSLNGRGGWNEQFF TGTGCCAGCAGCTTAAACGGGCGGGGGGGCTGGAATGAGCAGTTCTTC
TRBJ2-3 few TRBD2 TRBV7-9 CASTRGTSGGSRDTQYF TGTGCCAGCACCCGAGGTACTAGCGGGGGAAGTAGGGATACGCAGTATTTT
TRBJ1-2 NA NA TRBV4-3 CASSQLDRSYGYTF TGCGCCAGCAGCCAACTTGACAGATCCTATGGCTACACCTTC
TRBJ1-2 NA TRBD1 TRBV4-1 CASSQETTGAYGYTF TGCGCCAGCAGCCAAGAAACCACAGGGGCCTATGGCTACACCTTC
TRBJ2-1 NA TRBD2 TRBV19 CATFSGTSGGNYNEQFF TGTGCCACCTTCTCCGGGACTAGCGGGGGGAACTACAATGAGCAGTTCTTC
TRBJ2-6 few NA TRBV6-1 CASIKASGANVLTF TGTGCCAGCATCAAAGCAAGTGGGGCCAACGTCCTGACTTTC
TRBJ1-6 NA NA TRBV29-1 CSVATGPNSPLHF TGCAGCGTGGCCACAGGGCCAAATTCACCCCTCCACTTT
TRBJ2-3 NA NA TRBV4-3 CASSQAGADTQYF TGCGCCAGCAGCCAAGCGGGGGCAGATACGCAGTATTTT
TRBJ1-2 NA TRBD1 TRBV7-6 CASSLDGTANYGYTF TGTGCCAGCAGCTTAGACGGGACAGCTAACTATGGCTACACCTTC
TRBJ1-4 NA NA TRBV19 CASSPPGYYEKLFF TGTGCCAGTAGTCCCCCAGGGTATTATGAAAAACTGTTTTTT
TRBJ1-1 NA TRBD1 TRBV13 CASSLAARGAKTEAFF TGTGCCAGCAGCTTAGCAGCCAGGGGGGCGAAAACTGAAGCTTTCTTT
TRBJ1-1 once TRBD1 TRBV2 CASRNRGFLNTEAFF TGTGCCAGTAGAAACAGGGGGTTCCTGAACACTGAAGCTTTCTTT
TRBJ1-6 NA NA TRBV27 CASSVDSSNSPLHF TGTGCCAGCAGTGTAGACAGCAGTAATTCACCCCTCCACTTT
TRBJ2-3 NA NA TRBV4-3 CASSQEVRARAGQYF TGCGCCAGCAGCCAAGAAGTCCGGGCCCGAGCGGGGCAGTATTTT
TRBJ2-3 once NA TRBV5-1 CASSSHSTDTQYF TGCGCCAGCAGCTCGCATAGTACAGATACGCAGTATTTT
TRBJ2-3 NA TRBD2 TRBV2 CATNPGLLTDTQYF TGTGCCACTAATCCGGGACTACTCACAGATACGCAGTATTTT